This TCR beta chain is from a study of identifying expanded T cells in peripheral blood. No infections or other immune events were documented during collection. The protocol was immunoSEQ multiplex PCR, while the TCRdb copy is restricted to in-frame clones and leaves out a portion. The sample yields approximately 100,000 clones, roughly 90% seen once. The receptor comes from a person between 18 and 75 years old in good health. The material sequenced was blood.

The CDR3 protein is CASSLQPTATLGTDTQYF. The CDR3 DNA is TGTGCCAGCAGCCTACAACCCACGGCCACACTCGGCACAGATACGCAGTATTTT. The chain carries TRBV7-6 and TRBJ2-3, with D unclear. Per the germline V gene, CDR1 is SGHVS and CDR2 is FNYEAQ. CDR3 length equals 18 residues. Trimming removed 5 bases at V and 1 base at J, with 22 bases between. Drawing the rest from reference TRBV7-6 and TRBJ2-3, the complete variable domain is GAGVSQSPRYKVTKRGQDVALRCDPISGHVSLYWYRQALGQGPEFLTYFNYEAQQDKSGLPNDRFSAERPEGSISTLTIQRTEQRDSAMYRCASSLQPTATLGTDTQYFGPGTRLTVL.